The entry that follows covers one TCR beta chain sequence. Its antigen specificity is not known. Qualities for individual bases were not recorded, and no much larger clone is one base off. Each collaborating institution followed its own protocols to collect whole blood in K2EDTA tubes. For TCRbeta analysis, collaborators shipped samples in one of three forms: frozen whole blood, isolated PBMCs, or DNA extracted from either of those sample types. These data originate in a study of blood T cell repertoires in COVID-19 (TCRdb year 2020). Some background on the complete study: Samples from collaborators originated in the United States, Italy and Spain and spanned both the acute and convalescent phases of COVID-19. The repertoires were released in a freely available public database meant as a resource for research on the immune response to SARS-CoV-2. Subjects who had been exposed to COVID-19, were actively infected with it, or had recovered from it provided the deeply sampled blood TCRbeta repertoires that made up the dataset. Sample metadata almost always included a de-identified subject ID, COVID-19 status, age in years and sex. The samples were drawn from the first 160 participants of the ongoing ImmuneRACE study and from 950 to 1,500 subjects provided by 6 global collaborators. HLA class I and class II types, where available, came from metadata supplied by the sample provider rather than from assay-based typing. The prospective study material was composed of cDNA or gDNA derived from T cells, B-cell-depleted T cells, or PBMCs.

The immunoSEQ Assay, a bias-controlled multiplex PCR, was used to amplify TCRbeta CDR3 regions from genomic DNA. As for the original processing: The number of nucleated cells in each sample was estimated from the amplification of reference gene primers within the assay. Sequence reads were collapsed and filtered to measure the absolute abundance of every unique TCRbeta CDR3 rearrangement. Productive Simpson clonality was computed per sample as the square root of Simpson's diversity index over productive rearrangements. TCRdb carries this immuneACCESS record with in-frame sequences only. Its versions omit some clonotypes, under half of them owing to an unresolved V gene in the studies checked, with the rest unexplained. The V and J calls and clone size were taken over from that table, and D and trimming were inferred from the DNA. This sample has roughly 180,000 clones in its table, and about 86% of those were observed once. 0.99% of the sample lies in the top ten.

Broader findings and caveats from the paper: Clinical and demographic metadata were provided uncurated, with the amount varying by source and participant.

Based on the germline V gene (reference sequence), the CDR1 and CDR2 sequences are LGHDT and YNNKEL. The CDR3, cysteine through phenylalanine, is 12 amino acids long. Only the CDR3 part of the read is kept: 36 bases, read in frame from the first base. The junction carries 10 bases between V and J, which are trimmed by 0 bases and 11 bases respectively. What was sequenced was peripheral blood. In this chain, TRBV3-1 (or the pseudogene TRBV3-2) is recombined with TRBJ1-1, with the D gene not clear enough to name. This clonotype was sampled from a man between 18 and 35 years old with acute or convalescent COVID-19. The DNA sequence is TGTGCCAGCAGCCAAGACGCGGGTATGGCTTTCTTT. Translated, this is CASSQDAGMAFF.